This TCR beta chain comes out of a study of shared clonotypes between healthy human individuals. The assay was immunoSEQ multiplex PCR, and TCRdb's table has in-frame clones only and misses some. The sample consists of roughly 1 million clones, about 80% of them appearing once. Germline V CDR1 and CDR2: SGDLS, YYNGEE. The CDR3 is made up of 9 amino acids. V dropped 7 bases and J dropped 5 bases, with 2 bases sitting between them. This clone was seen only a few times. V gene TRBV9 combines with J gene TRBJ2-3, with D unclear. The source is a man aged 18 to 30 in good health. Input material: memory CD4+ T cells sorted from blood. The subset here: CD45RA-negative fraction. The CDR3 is CASGDTQYF. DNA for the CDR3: TGTGCCAGCGGAGATACGCAGTATTTT. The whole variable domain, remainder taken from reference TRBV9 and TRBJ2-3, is DSGVTQTPKHLITATGQRVTLRCSPRSGDLSVYWYQQSLDQGLQFLIQYYNGEERAKGNILERFSAQQFPDLHSELNLSSLELGDSALYFCASGDTQYFGPGTRLTVL.